This TCR beta chain was recovered during a study of T-cell reconstitution after alpha-beta-depleted transplantation in children. General study results and limits: A year had passed since transplant, and T-cell counts and diversity by then came mostly from newly produced T cells.

Comment on this clonotype: As yet, its antigen is unknown.

Germline CDR1 and CDR2: DFQATT and SNEGSKA (reference sequence). Trimming took 3 bases from V and 4 from J, leaving 12 bases between them. This CDR3 has 14 residues. Unique molecular identifiers were incorporated when the TCRbeta library was constructed. A single record per CDR3 protein comes from TCRdb applying MiXCR to the PCR reads. The repertoire holds under 250,000 distinct CDR3 sequences, with roughly a quarter as singletons. This TCR came from a female patient under 10 years old who had a stem cell transplant for congenital amegakaryocytic thrombocytopenia, so the T cells may come from the graft donor. This sequence joins TRBV20-1 and TRBJ2-2, with D possibly being TRBD2 (6 bases). This specimen consisted of PBMCs, mostly from graft donor cells, obtained 360 days after TCRalphabeta/CD19-depleted stem cell transplant. The chain's CDR3 is CSARDYSLTGELFF. The DNA for the CDR3 is TGCAGTGCTAGGGACTACAGTCTCACCGGGGAGCTGTTTTTT.